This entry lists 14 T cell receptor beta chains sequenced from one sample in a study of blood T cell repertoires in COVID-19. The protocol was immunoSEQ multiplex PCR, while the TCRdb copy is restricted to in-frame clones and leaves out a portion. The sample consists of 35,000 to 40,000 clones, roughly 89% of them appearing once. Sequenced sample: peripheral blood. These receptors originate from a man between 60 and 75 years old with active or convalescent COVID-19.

The CDR3 spells CASMRRPGQGPYNEQFF. Written as DNA, the CDR3 is TGTGCCAGCATGAGGAGGCCGGGACAGGGCCCCTACAATGAGCAGTTCTTC. The rearrangement uses TRBV2 and TRBJ2-1; 9 nucleotides agree with TRBD1. V shed 7 bases, J shed 2 bases, and the junction held 12 bases outside the gene matches. Germline values: CDR1 SNHLY, CDR2 FYNNEI. CDR3 length: 17 amino acids. Variable domain in full (rest from reference TRBV2 and TRBJ2-1): EPEVTQTPSHQVTQMGQEVILRCVPISNHLYFYWYRQILGQKVEFLVSFYNNEISEKSEIFDDQFSVERPDGSNFTLKIRSTKLEDSAMYFCASMRRPGQGPYNEQFFGPGTRLTVL.

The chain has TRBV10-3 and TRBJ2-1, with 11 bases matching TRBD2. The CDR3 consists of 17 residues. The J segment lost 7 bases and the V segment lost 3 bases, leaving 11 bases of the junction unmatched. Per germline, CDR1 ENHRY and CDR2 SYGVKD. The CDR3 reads CAISDPSVAGGYNEQFF. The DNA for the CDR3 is TGTGCCATCAGTGATCCGTCGGTAGCGGGAGGGTATAATGAGCAGTTCTTC.

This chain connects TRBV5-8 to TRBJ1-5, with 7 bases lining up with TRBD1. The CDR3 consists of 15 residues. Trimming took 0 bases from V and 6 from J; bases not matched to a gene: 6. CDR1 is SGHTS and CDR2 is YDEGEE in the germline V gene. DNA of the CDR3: TGTGCCAGCAGCTTGGAGGGGGCGCCTGGTCAGCCCCAGCATTTT. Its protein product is CASSLEGAPGQPQHF.

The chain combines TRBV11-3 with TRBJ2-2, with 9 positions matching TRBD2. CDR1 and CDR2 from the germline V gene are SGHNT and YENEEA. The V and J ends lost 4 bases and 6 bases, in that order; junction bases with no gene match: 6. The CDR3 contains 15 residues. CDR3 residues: CASSSRRGGAGELFF. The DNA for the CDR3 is TGTGCCAGCAGCTCACGCCGCGGGGGGGCCGGGGAGCTGTTTTTT.

CDR3 coding DNA: TGTGCCAGCAGCCAAGTTCTATCGGGAGGGGCCGAGCAGTACTTC. Encoded protein: CASSQVLSGGAEQYF. J is TRBJ2-7 and V is TRBV4-2; 8 bases align to TRBD2. Trimming removed 1 base from V and 6 bases from J; junction bases left unmatched: 8. Germline-derived CDR1 and CDR2 are LGHNA and YNFKEQ. This CDR3 spans 15 amino acids.

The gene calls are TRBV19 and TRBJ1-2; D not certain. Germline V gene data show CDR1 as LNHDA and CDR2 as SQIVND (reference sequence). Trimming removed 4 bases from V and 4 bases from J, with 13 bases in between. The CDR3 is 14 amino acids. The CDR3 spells CASSRRDEAYGYTF. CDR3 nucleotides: TGTGCCAGTAGTAGGAGGGATGAGGCCTATGGCTACACCTTC.

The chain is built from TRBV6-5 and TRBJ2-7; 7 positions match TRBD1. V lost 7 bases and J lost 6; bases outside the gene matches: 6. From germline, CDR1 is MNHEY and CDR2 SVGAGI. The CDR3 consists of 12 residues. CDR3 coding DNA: TGTGCCAGCACCTACACAGGGGTCGAGCAGTACTTC. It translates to CASTYTGVEQYF.

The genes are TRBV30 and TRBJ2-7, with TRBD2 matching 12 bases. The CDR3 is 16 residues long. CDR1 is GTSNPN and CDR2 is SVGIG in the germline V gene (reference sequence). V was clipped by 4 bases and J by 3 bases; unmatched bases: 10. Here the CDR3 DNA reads TGTGCCTGGACCCCCGCTAGCGGGAGGGCCCTCTACGAGCAGTACTTC. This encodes CAWTPASGRALYEQYF.

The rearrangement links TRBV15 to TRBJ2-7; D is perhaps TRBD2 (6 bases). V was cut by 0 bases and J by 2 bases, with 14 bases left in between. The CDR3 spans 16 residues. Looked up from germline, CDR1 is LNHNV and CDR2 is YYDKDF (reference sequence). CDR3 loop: CATSRESGGHPYEQYF. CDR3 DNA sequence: TGTGCCACCAGCAGAGAGTCTGGAGGGCACCCCTACGAGCAGTACTTC. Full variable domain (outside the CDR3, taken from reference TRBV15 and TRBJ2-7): DAMVIQNPRYQVTQFGKPVTLSCSQTLNHNVMYWYQQKSSQAPKLLFHYYDKDFNNEADTPDNFQSRRPNTSFCFLDIRSPGLGDTAMYLCATSRESGGHPYEQYFGPGTRLTVT.

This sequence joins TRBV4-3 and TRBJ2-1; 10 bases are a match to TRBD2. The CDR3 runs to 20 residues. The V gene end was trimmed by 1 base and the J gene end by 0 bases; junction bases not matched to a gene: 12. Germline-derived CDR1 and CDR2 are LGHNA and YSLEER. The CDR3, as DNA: TGCGCCAGCAGCCAAGTTAAAACTAGCGGGATGGTGAGCTCCTACAATGAGCAGTTCTTC. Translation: CASSQVKTSGMVSSYNEQFF.

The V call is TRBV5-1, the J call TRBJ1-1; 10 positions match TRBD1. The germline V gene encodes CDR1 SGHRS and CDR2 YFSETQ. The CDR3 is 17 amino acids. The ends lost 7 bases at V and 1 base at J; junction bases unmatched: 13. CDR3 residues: CASRRSGTGVANTEAFF. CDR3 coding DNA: TGCGCCAGCCGTCGGTCCGGGACAGGGGTTGCGAACACTGAAGCTTTCTTT.

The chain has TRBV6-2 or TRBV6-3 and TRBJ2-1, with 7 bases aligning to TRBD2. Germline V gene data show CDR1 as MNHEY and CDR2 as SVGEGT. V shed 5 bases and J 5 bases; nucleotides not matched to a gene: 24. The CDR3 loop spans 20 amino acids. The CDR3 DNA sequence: TGTGCCAGCAGTCCCTCTTTCGTGTTCGTGGGAGGGCCTTGGGACAATGAGCAGTTCTTC. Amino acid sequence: CASSPSFVFVGGPWDNEQFF.

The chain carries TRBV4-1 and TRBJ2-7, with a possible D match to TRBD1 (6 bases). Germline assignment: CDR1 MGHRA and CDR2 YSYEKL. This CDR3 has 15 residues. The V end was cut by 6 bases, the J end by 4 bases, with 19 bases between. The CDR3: CASSQSLGQIYEQYF. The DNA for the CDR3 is TGCGCCAGCAGTCAAAGTCTGGGACAAATATACGAGCAGTACTTC.

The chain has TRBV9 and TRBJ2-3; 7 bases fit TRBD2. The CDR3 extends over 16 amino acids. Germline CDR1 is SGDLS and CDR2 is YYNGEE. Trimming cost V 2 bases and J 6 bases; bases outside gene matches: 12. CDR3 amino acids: CASSVSGDPRVDTQYF. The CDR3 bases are TGTGCCAGCAGCGTCAGCGGGGACCCACGAGTGGATACGCAGTATTTT.